Below, 29 T cell receptor beta chains from the same sample are listed, as sequenced in a study of neoadjuvant anti-PD-1 for oral cavity cancer (dated by TCRdb to 2020 to 2022). The intended sense of this specimen's time point label: before neoadjuvant nivolumab. Libraries were constructed by the immunoSEQ multiplex PCR assay. As stored in TCRdb, this immuneACCESS dataset retains in-frame rearrangements with V and J assigned. A fraction of the clones does not appear; measured against another copy, unresolved V genes explain less than half of the discrepancy, and the remainder lacks a known reason. Here the sample has approximately 74,000 clones; less than 85% occur a single time. The leading ten clones occupy 3% to 3.5% of the sample. The starting material was PBMCs, obtained before nivolumab (anti-PD-1) treatment. These receptors were obtained from a person between 40 and 80 years old with oral cavity squamous cell carcinoma.

The rearrangement links TRBV5-8 to TRBJ2-1; a weak D match, TRBD2 (5 bases). Trimming left V 9 bases short and J 3 bases short, with 16 bases between. The germline CDR1 and CDR2 sequences are SGHTS and YDEGEE. The length of the CDR3 is 14 residues. The CDR3 protein is CATSLRGGYNEQFF. As DNA, the CDR3 is TGTGCCACCTCCCTACGCGGAGGCTACAATGAGCAGTTCTTC.

The genes are TRBV9 and TRBJ2-4; D gene uncertain. This CDR3 has 14 residues. The germline V gene encodes CDR1 SGDLS and CDR2 YYNGEE. V lost 3 bases and J 8 bases, leaving 15 bases between the germline ends. CDR3 residues: CASSARPGADIQYF. CDR3 nucleotide sequence: TGTGCCAGCAGCGCACGGCCGGGCGCGGACATTCAGTACTTC.

The gene calls are TRBV29-1 and TRBJ2-1; D gene ambiguous. The CDR3 has 10 amino acids. Germline CDR1 reads SQVTM; CDR2 reads ANQGSEA. V gave up 4 bases and J gave up 6 bases, with 4 bases separating them. The CDR3 here is CSVAINEQFF. CDR3 DNA: TGCAGCGTTGCGATCAATGAGCAGTTCTTC.

The chain carries TRBV28 and TRBJ2-1, with D unclear. Germline assignment: CDR1 MDHEN and CDR2 SYDVKM. The V gene lost 4 bases and the J gene lost 7 bases, with 2 bases spanning the gap. CDR3 size: 10 residues. The CDR3 loop reads CASSSNEQFF. For the CDR3, the DNA is TGTGCCAGCAGTTCAAATGAGCAGTTCTTC.

The gene calls are TRBV9 and TRBJ1-3; D remains unclear. The CDR3 runs to 14 residues. V was cut by 0 bases and J by 9 bases, with 13 bases left in between. Germline CDR1 and CDR2: SGDLS and YYNGEE. CDR3 sequence reads: CASSVVMESGTIYF. CDR3 DNA sequence: TGTGCCAGCAGCGTAGTTATGGAGTCAGGCACCATATATTTT. Combining the CDR3 with reference TRBV9 and TRBJ1-3 gives the whole variable domain DSGVTQTPKHLITATGQRVTLRCSPRSGDLSVYWYQQSLDQGLQFLIQYYNGEERAKGNILERFSAQQFPDLHSELNLSSLELGDSALYFCASSVVMESGTIYFGEGSWLTVV.

This clone is a singleton in its sample. The V gene is TRBV4-2, the J gene TRBJ1-2, with D maybe TRBD1 (5 bases). Per the germline V gene, CDR1 is LGHNA and CDR2 is YNFKEQ. The CDR3 sequence is 15 residues long. V was cut by 0 bases and J by 7 bases, with 15 bases left in between. CDR3 coding DNA: TGTGCCAGCAGCCAAGAGGCGGCGGGACGGAGTGGCTACACCTTC. This codes for CASSQEAAGRSGYTF.

This chain connects TRBV2 to TRBJ2-1; a possible D gene is TRBD2 (5 bases). Trimming pared 6 bases from V and 1 base from J, leaving 13 bases between. CDR1 is SNHLY, CDR2 FYNNEI, per germline. The CDR3 is made up of 15 amino acids. The CDR3 loop reads CASRASEGSYNEQFF. CDR3 DNA sequence: TGTGCCAGCAGGGCCTCCGAGGGTTCCTACAATGAGCAGTTCTTC. Full variable domain (rest looked up from reference TRBV2 and TRBJ2-1): EPEVTQTPSHQVTQMGQEVILRCVPISNHLYFYWYRQILGQKVEFLVSFYNNEISEKSEIFDDQFSVERPDGSNFTLKIRSTKLEDSAMYFCASRASEGSYNEQFFGPGTRLTVL.

J is TRBJ2-7 and V is TRBV5-1, with 7 nucleotides matching TRBD2. The CDR3 has 13 residues. Looked up from germline, CDR1 is SGHRS and CDR2 is YFSETQ. Losses at the gene ends were 5 bases for V and 2 bases for J; bases not matched to a gene: 4. The DNA for the CDR3 is TGCGCCAGCAGGGGCGGGAGTGCCTACGAGCAGTACTTC. Its protein is CASRGGSAYEQYF. Full variable domain (outside the CDR3, taken from reference TRBV5-1 and TRBJ2-7): KAGVTQTPRYLIKTRGQQVTLSCSPISGHRSVSWYQQTPGQGLQFLFEYFSETQRNKGNFPGRFSGRQFSNSRSEMNVSTLELGDSALYLCASRGGSAYEQYFGPGTRLTVT.

The chain joins TRBV2 to TRBJ1-5, with a tentative D call TRBD1 (5 bases). Between the trimmed V and J ends, which lost 6 bases and 0 bases, there was a span of 9 bases. The CDR3 is made up of 14 amino acids. Germline CDR1 and CDR2: SNHLY and FYNNEI. The CDR3 DNA is TGTGCCAGCAGAGACAGCTATAGCAATCAGCCCCAGCATTTT. Translating gives CASRDSYSNQPQHF.

This clone was seen just once. V gene TRBV29-1 combines with J gene TRBJ2-1; D is perhaps TRBD1 (6 bases). With 0 bases removed from V and 4 bases from J, the gap between germline ends came to 10 bases. Germline-derived CDR1 and CDR2 are SQVTM and ANQGSEA. The CDR3 runs to 14 residues. The chain's CDR3 is CSVEDATGYNEQFF. The CDR3 bases are TGCAGCGTTGAAGATGCGACAGGTTACAATGAGCAGTTCTTC.

The chain recombines TRBV5-6 with TRBJ1-2; 10 nucleotides match TRBD1. V was clipped by 4 bases and J by 3 bases; unmatched bases: 6. The CDR3 is 15 residues long. Germline loops: CDR1 SGHDT, CDR2 YYEEEE. The CDR3 here is CASSPPGQGYYGYTF. In DNA, the CDR3 is TGTGCCAGCAGCCCCCCGGGACAGGGGTACTATGGCTACACCTTC.

Comment on this clone: The same CDR3 arises from other DNA sequences in this sample as well. The rearrangement links TRBV10-2 to TRBJ2-1; D remains ambiguous. Germline assignment: CDR1 WSHSY and CDR2 SAAADI. CDR3 length: 12 residues. Between the trimmed V and J ends, which lost 6 bases and 5 bases, there was a span of 8 bases. CDR3 in amino acids: CASSEEDNEQFF. In DNA, the CDR3 is TGCGCCAGCAGCGAAGAGGACAATGAGCAGTTCTTC.

This chain connects TRBV5-8 to TRBJ2-7, with D hard to call. This CDR3 is 13 amino acids long. V shed 0 bases and J shed 1 base, with 5 bases lying between them. Germline CDR1 and CDR2: SGHTS and YDEGEE. The CDR3 is CASSLEISYEQYF. The CDR3 DNA reads TGTGCCAGCAGCTTGGAGATTTCCTACGAGCAGTACTTC.

The J gene is TRBJ1-5, the V gene TRBV6-5; D uncertain. CDR1 and CDR2 from the germline V gene are MNHEY and SVGAGI. This CDR3 contains 13 residues. Trimming shortened V by 6 bases and J by 2 bases, and 8 bases separated the two germline ends. CDR3 sequence reads: CASSRRGNQPQHF. The DNA for the CDR3 is TGTGCCAGCAGCCGACGCGGCAATCAGCCCCAGCATTTT.

This chain connects TRBV29-1 to TRBJ1-1; 7 bases map to TRBD1. Germline CDR1 is SQVTM and CDR2 is ANQGSEA. The CDR3 contains 14 residues. J was trimmed by 2 bases and V by 4 bases; bases with no gene match: 7. The CDR3 bases are TGCAGCGTTGTAGTCGGGACAGCTAACACTGAAGCTTTCTTT. Residues: CSVVVGTANTEAFF. Drawing the rest from reference TRBV29-1 and TRBJ1-1, the complete variable domain is SAVISQKPSRDICQRGTSLTIQCQVDSQVTMMFWYRQQPGQSLTLIATANQGSEATYESGFVIDKFPISRPNLTFSTLTVSNMSPEDSSIYLCSVVVGTANTEAFFGQGTRLTVV.

The chain joins TRBV5-1 to TRBJ2-2, with TRBD1 matching over 7 bases. The CDR3 has 14 amino acids. CDR1 and CDR2 (germline): SGHRS, YFSETQ. The trim removed 7 bases at V and 2 bases at J, leaving 5 bases unmatched. As DNA, the CDR3 is TGCGCCAGCGGGACAGCCTATAACACCGGGGAGCTGTTTTTT. Translated, it gives CASGTAYNTGELFF.

The rearrangement joins TRBV15 to TRBJ1-4; D is undetermined. The V gene lost 3 bases and the J gene lost 8 bases, with 13 bases spanning the gap. Germline CDR1 and CDR2: LNHNV and YYDKDF (reference sequence). This CDR3 comprises 14 residues. Here the CDR3 reads CATSSGGSGEKLFF. The CDR3, as DNA: TGTGCCACCAGCAGTGGCGGGTCTGGAGAAAAACTGTTTTTT.

This sequence joins TRBV7-3 and TRBJ2-1; 13 bases agree with TRBD2. The CDR3 sequence is 21 residues long. Trimming at V came to 3 bases and at J to 8 bases, leaving 22 bases not matched to a gene. Germline CDR1 and CDR2: SGHTA and FQGTGA. In DNA form, the CDR3 reads TGTGCCAGCAGCTTTATCCCTCACCCACTCCTGACTAGCGGGAGGTTGCATGAGCAGTTCTTC. As protein: CASSFIPHPLLTSGRLHEQFF.

The chain combines TRBV7-8 with TRBJ2-5; D possibly corresponds to TRBD1 (6 bases). Trimming pared 3 bases from V and 2 bases from J, leaving 13 bases between. This CDR3 region has 15 residues. Germline CDR1 reads SGHVS; CDR2 reads FQNEAQ. DNA for the CDR3: TGTGCCAGCAGCTTCTTTGGACAGATTCAAGAGACCCAGTACTTC. This translates into CASSFFGQIQETQYF.

This sequence joins TRBV2 and TRBJ2-5; a weak D match, TRBD1 (6 bases). Germline V gene data show CDR1 as SNHLY and CDR2 as FYNNEI. The CDR3 contains 12 residues. Trimming removed 8 bases from V and 1 base from J, with 8 bases in between. The CDR3 is CASQGLQETQYF. CDR3 DNA: TGTGCCAGCCAGGGGCTCCAAGAGACCCAGTACTTC.

This rearrangement joins TRBV2 to TRBJ2-7; 7 bases are shared with TRBD1. CDR3 length equals 15 residues. The ends lost 6 bases at V and 2 bases at J; junction bases unmatched: 10. CDR1 SNHLY and CDR2 FYNNEI come from the germline V gene. DNA for the CDR3: TGTGCCAGCAGCCCCCTGGGGACAGAGGCCTACGAGCAGTACTTC. Encoded protein: CASSPLGTEAYEQYF.

This chain links TRBV30 with TRBJ1-4; TRBD1 matches 7 bases. CDR3 size: 14 residues. V was clipped by 4 bases and J by 4 bases; unmatched bases: 6. CDR1 GTSNPN and CDR2 SVGIG come from the germline V gene (reference sequence). The CDR3 reads CAWKGAGDNEKLFF. In nucleotides, the CDR3 is TGTGCCTGGAAGGGGGCAGGGGATAATGAAAAACTGTTTTTT.

This chain connects TRBV2 to TRBJ1-3; perhaps TRBD1 as D (5 bases). Trimming shortened V by 2 bases and J by 2 bases, and 7 bases separated the two germline ends. Germline lookup yields CDR1 SNHLY and CDR2 FYNNEI. CDR3 length: 14 residues. The CDR3 here is CASSERRAGNTIYF. The DNA for the CDR3 is TGTGCCAGCAGTGAACGCAGGGCTGGAAACACCATATATTTT.

Written as DNA, the CDR3 is TGTGCCAGCAGCTTGGGTAGGCTCTATGGCTACACCTTC. Translated: CASSLGRLYGYTF. The gene calls are TRBV5-8 and TRBJ1-2, with unresolved D. This CDR3 is 13 amino acids long. Trimming shortened V by 0 bases and J by 4 bases, and 7 bases separated the two germline ends. The germline V gene has CDR1 SGHTS and CDR2 YDEGEE.

The rearrangement joins TRBV2 to TRBJ2-7; D unresolved. Trimming shortened V by 4 bases and J by 0 bases, and 10 bases separated the two germline ends. CDR1 and CDR2 from the germline V gene are SNHLY and FYNNEI. The CDR3 consists of 14 residues. CDR3 residues: CASSVGPISYEQYF. DNA of the CDR3: TGTGCCAGCAGTGTAGGGCCGATCTCCTACGAGCAGTACTTC.

The J gene is TRBJ1-1, the V gene TRBV14; 8 bases align to TRBD1. The CDR3 contains 15 residues. CDR1 SGHDN and CDR2 FVKESK come from the germline V gene. Trimming at V came to 4 bases and at J to 2 bases, leaving 6 bases not matched to a gene. The CDR3 region is CASSPRTGSNTEAFF. In nucleotides, the CDR3 is TGTGCCAGCAGCCCTCGGACAGGGAGTAACACTGAAGCTTTCTTT.

V and J are TRBV29-1 and TRBJ2-3, with 10 bases aligning to TRBD1. The CDR3 contains 13 residues. Germline CDR1 is SQVTM and CDR2 is ANQGSEA. V dropped 6 bases and J dropped 4; count of bases not matched to a gene: 4. This CDR3 reads CSVAGQGPDTQYF. The DNA for the CDR3 is TGCAGCGTAGCGGGACAGGGGCCAGATACGCAGTATTTT.

The chain uses TRBV9 and TRBJ1-1, with TRBD1 matching 7 bases. V gave up 0 bases and J gave up 8 bases; unmatched junction bases: 7. CDR1 and CDR2 (germline): SGDLS, YYNGEE. The CDR3 has 14 amino acids. CDR3 loop: CASSVGGTGEEAFF. DNA of the CDR3: TGTGCCAGCAGCGTAGGGGGAACAGGGGAGGAAGCTTTCTTT. Complete variable domain (other parts from reference TRBV9 and TRBJ1-1): DSGVTQTPKHLITATGQRVTLRCSPRSGDLSVYWYQQSLDQGLQFLIQYYNGEERAKGNILERFSAQQFPDLHSELNLSSLELGDSALYFCASSVGGTGEEAFFGQGTRLTVV.

This chain connects TRBV2 to TRBJ1-2, with 7 bases lining up with TRBD1. Germline CDR1 and CDR2: SNHLY and FYNNEI. Germline trimming cut 5 bases from V and 4 bases from J; bases unmatched to any gene: 10. The CDR3 loop spans 15 amino acids. The CDR3 is CASSTGTVNIYGYTF. Written as DNA, the CDR3 is TGTGCCAGCAGTACCGGGACAGTCAACATCTATGGCTACACCTTC.